This T cell receptor beta chain came from a study of blood T cell repertoires in COVID-19. Germline assignment: CDR1 LNHNV and CDR2 YYDKDF (reference sequence). The CDR3 loop spans 11 amino acids. V trimming: 6 bases; J trimming: 8 bases; junction bases outside the gene matches: 4. Data came from immunoSEQ multiplex PCR; TCRdb stores just in-frame clones and leaves some out. The sample carries approximately 210,000 clones, around 85% recorded once. Material for sequencing was peripheral blood. The clonotype comes from a human donor in a cohort sampled during active COVID-19. The chain employs TRBV15 and TRBJ2-7, with 7 bases matching TRBD1. The CDR3: CATSNRGQQYF. For the CDR3, the DNA is TGTGCCACCAGTAACAGGGGTCAGCAGTACTTC.